Sequencing of this T cell receptor (beta chain) was carried out in a study of cytomegalovirus exposure and HLA in healthy donors. With 60 Vbeta and 13 Jbeta primers, the PCR was carried out. Measured with immunoSEQ multiplex PCR; TCRdb has only the in-frame clones, and not every one. The table includes under 150,000 clones, roughly 9% detected once. This clone showed up just a few times. The CDR3 totals 14 residues. Germline values: CDR1 LGHNA, CDR2 YNFKEQ. V dropped 1 base and J dropped 4 bases, with 10 bases sitting between them. The TCR was taken from a middle-aged woman in good health and CMV-seropositive. The rearrangement joins TRBV4-2 to TRBJ1-2; D is possibly TRBD1 (5 bases). Source material: PBMCs. CDR3 sequence (DNA): TGTGCCAGCAGCCAAGGTCCAGGGCCCTATGGCTACACCTTC. Encoded protein: CASSQGPGPYGYTF.